The 27 T cell receptor beta chains in this list originate from one sample, sequenced in a study of regulatory T cells in long-lasting Graves disease. Time point in this sample: persistent/refractory GD, antithyroid drugs over 5 years with positive TRAb. Following extraction of RNA from PBMCs, that RNA was used to make the TCR library. Construction of the TCR beta libraries employed iRepertoire HTBI primers in conjunction with Arm-PCR of CDR3 regions. TCRdb processed the multiplex PCR reads anew with MiXCR; each CDR3 protein has one entry. The repertoire has some 470,000 distinct CDR3 sequences, roughly 21% of them found once; the top ten carry 7.1%. The input for sequencing was peripheral blood mononuclear cells (PBMCs), taken when the disease was refractory, from a patient treated with antithyroid drugs. The receptors shown here come from a female donor with Graves disease.

J is TRBJ1-2 and V is TRBV3-1; TRBD1 is a possible D gene (6 bases). Germline values: CDR1 LGHDT, CDR2 YNNKEL (reference sequence). The CDR3 covers 15 residues. V was pared by 0 bases and J by 3 bases, with 11 bases between. CDR3 sequence reads: CASSQDWRGDYGYTF. The CDR3 DNA sequence: TGTGCCAGCAGCCAAGATTGGAGGGGGGACTATGGCTACACCTTC.

As concerns this clonotype: This sequence may be a read error, since a much larger clone differs from it by one base. This chain connects TRBV4-2 to TRBJ2-5, with D unresolved. The germline V and J ends were trimmed by 0 bases and 3 bases, with 2 bases remaining between them. This CDR3 is built from 12 residues. Germline values: CDR1 LGHNA, CDR2 YNFKEQ. CDR3 nucleotide sequence: TGTGCCAGCAGCCAAGATAAAGAGACCCAGTACTTC. The encoded protein is CASSQDKETQYF.

The sample holds many counts of this clonotype. CDR3 in DNA: TGTGCCAGCAGTTTAGCGCTGGGTTCTGCTTCACCCCTCCACTTT. Amino acid sequence: CASSLALGSASPLHF. V usage is TRBV28 and J usage is TRBJ1-6; D is unclear. Between the trimmed V and J ends, which lost 2 bases and 9 bases, there was a span of 14 bases. Germline lookup yields CDR1 MDHEN and CDR2 SYDVKM. CDR3 length equals 15 residues. Supplemented by reference TRBV28 and TRBJ1-6, the full variable domain reads DVKVTQSSRYLVKRTGEKVFLECVQDMDHENMFWYRQDPGLGLRLIYFSYDVKMKEKGDIPEGYSVSREKKERFSLILESASTNQTSMYLCASSLALGSASPLHFGNGTRLTVT.

This chain joins TRBV15 and TRBJ2-3; D possibly corresponds to TRBD2 (6 bases). V lost 8 bases, J lost 2 bases, and 14 bases lay in between. The CDR3 covers 14 residues. The V gene's germline CDR1 is LNHNV and CDR2 YYDKDF (reference sequence). CDR3 sequence reads: CATSGLTTTDTQYF. In nucleotides, the CDR3 is TGTGCCACCTCGGGACTGACTACCACAGATACGCAGTATTTT. The whole variable domain, filled in from reference TRBV15 and TRBJ2-3, reads DAMVIQNPRYQVTQFGKPVTLSCSQTLNHNVMYWYQQKSSQAPKLLFHYYDKDFNNEADTPDNFQSRRPNTSFCFLDIRSPGLGDTAMYLCATSGLTTTDTQYFGPGTRLTVL.

This clonotype was counted ten times or more. The V and J genes are TRBV25-1 and TRBJ2-2, with TRBD2 matching 8 bases. Germline CDR1 MGHDK, CDR2 SYGVNS. This CDR3 is built from 15 residues. CDR3 coding DNA: TGTGCAACTCTTGGCGGGAGGAGTGACACCGGGGAGCTGTTTTTT. Translation gives CATLGGRSDTGELFF.

The table lists this clonotype with many counts. The chain uses TRBV28 and TRBJ2-2, with D uncertain. Trimming removed 8 bases from V and 4 bases from J, with 14 bases in between. Germline V gives CDR1 MDHEN, CDR2 SYDVKM. The CDR3 has 14 residues. The CDR3 here is CASLFAVSTGELFF. The CDR3, as DNA: TGTGCCAGCCTTTTCGCGGTTTCCACCGGGGAGCTGTTTTTT.

The J gene is TRBJ1-3, the V gene TRBV27; D gene uncertain. Trimming pared 8 bases from V and 3 bases from J, leaving 11 bases between. This CDR3 has 13 amino acids. Germline CDR1 and CDR2: MNHEY and SMNVEV (reference sequence). In nucleotides, the CDR3 is TGTGCCAGCTCTTGGGCATTTGGAAACACCATATATTTT. The encoded protein is CASSWAFGNTIYF.

This clonotype was found a few times. The chain links TRBV5-6 to TRBJ1-1, with 9 nucleotides matching TRBD1. The germline CDR1 and CDR2 sequences are SGHDT and YYEEEE. CDR3 length: 13 residues. V lost 7 bases and J lost 6; bases outside the gene matches: 7. The CDR3 sequence is CASEGQGSAEAFF. The CDR3 bases are TGTGCCAGCGAGGGACAGGGAAGCGCTGAAGCTTTCTTT.

This clonotype was seen more than once but under ten times. The chain joins TRBV29-1 to TRBJ1-1; D unclear. This CDR3 region has 10 residues. Looked up from germline, CDR1 is SQVTM and CDR2 is ANQGSEA. V was pared by 4 bases and J by 6 bases, with 6 bases between. The DNA of the CDR3 is TGCAGCGTTGCCCCATCTGAAGCTTTCTTT. Translated: CSVAPSEAFF.

The CDR3, as DNA: TGTGCCAGCAGCGTAGAGGGTGGGGGCAGGACCGGGGAGCTGTTTTTT. Translation gives CASSVEGGGRTGELFF. The chain couples TRBV9 to TRBJ2-2; tentatively, D is TRBD1 (6 bases). There are 16 residues in the CDR3. Germline values: CDR1 SGDLS, CDR2 YYNGEE. V lost 0 bases, J lost 5 bases, and 14 bases lay in between.

Many counts were recorded for this clonotype. The chain recombines TRBV12-3 or TRBV12-4 with TRBJ2-7, with D maybe TRBD2 (6 bases). The V and J ends lost 3 bases and 1 base respectively, with 13 bases between them. CDR3 size: 15 residues. CDR3: CASSFGGGRSYEQYF. For the CDR3, the DNA is TGTGCCAGCAGTTTTGGTGGAGGGAGGTCCTACGAGCAGTACTTC.

This clonotype came up many times. The chain combines TRBV28 with TRBJ2-5; D call uncertain. CDR1 is MDHEN and CDR2 is SYDVKM in the germline V gene. V was clipped by 7 bases and J by 4 bases, with 13 bases between them. The CDR3 totals 13 residues. The CDR3 sequence is CASTKWGPETQYF. CDR3 nucleotide sequence: TGTGCCAGCACCAAATGGGGTCCAGAGACCCAGTACTTC.

The V call is TRBV9, the J call TRBJ1-6; 9 bases fit TRBD1. V trimming: 2 bases; J trimming: 7 bases; junction bases outside the gene matches: 10. CDR3 length equals 17 residues. The germline V gene encodes CDR1 SGDLS and CDR2 YYNGEE. In DNA, the CDR3 is TGTGCCAGCAGCGTTTCCGCCGGGACAGGGTACAATTCACCCCTCCACTTT. Translating gives CASSVSAGTGYNSPLHF.

The genes are TRBV28 and TRBJ2-7; TRBD2 agrees at 15 bases. The germline V gene has CDR1 MDHEN and CDR2 SYDVKM. This CDR3 has 18 residues. With 6 bases clipped from V and 7 bases from J, the junction kept 16 bases outside the gene matches. This CDR3 reads CASSQGLAGGWILREQYF. The CDR3 region has the DNA TGTGCCAGCAGCCAGGGACTAGCGGGAGGATGGATTCTGAGGGAGCAGTACTTC.

The V call is TRBV27, the J call TRBJ1-2; D might be TRBD1 (6 bases). The V gene's germline CDR1 is MNHEY and CDR2 SMNVEV (reference sequence). This CDR3 comprises 14 residues. V lost 6 bases and J 2 bases, leaving 13 bases between the germline ends. The CDR3 spells CASRRQAINYGYTF. The CDR3 DNA sequence: TGTGCCAGCAGGAGACAGGCTATCAACTATGGCTACACCTTC.

This clonotype came up many times. V is TRBV28 and J is TRBJ1-3; D unresolved. Trimming cost V 5 bases and J 0 bases, with 11 bases left between them. This CDR3 is 15 amino acids long. The germline CDR1 and CDR2 sequences are MDHEN and SYDVKM. The CDR3 sequence: CASSGGFISGNTIYF. CDR3 coding DNA: TGTGCCAGCAGTGGAGGGTTCATCTCTGGAAACACCATATATTTT.

This clonotype has a count of ten or more. This rearrangement joins TRBV20-1 to TRBJ1-1, with D possibly TRBD1 on 6 matching bases. V was trimmed by 0 bases and J by 1 base, leaving 21 bases between them. The CDR3 has 18 amino acids. Germline-derived CDR1 and CDR2 are DFQATT and SNEGSKA (reference sequence). The CDR3 region has the DNA TGCAGTGCTAGAGAACTGACAGGAGGGGGTGTAGCGAACACTGAAGCTTTCTTT. This gives the protein CSARELTGGGVANTEAFF.

This sequence joins TRBV5-1 and TRBJ1-2; 9 positions agree with TRBD1. With V trimmed by 0 bases and J by 13 bases, 7 bases remained unmatched. CDR3 length: 13 amino acids. Germline V gene data show CDR1 as SGHRS and CDR2 as YFSETQ. The CDR3 DNA is TGCGCCAGCAGCTTGGTGGACAGGGGACTCTTCACCTTC. As protein: CASSLVDRGLFTF.

This clonotype was observed many times. This chain connects TRBV3-1 to TRBJ1-2, with TRBD1 matching over 7 bases. CDR3 length: 14 amino acids. With V trimmed by 6 bases and J by 2 bases, 6 bases remained unmatched. The germline gives CDR1 LGHDT, CDR2 YNNKEL (reference sequence). As DNA, the CDR3 is TGTGCCAGCAGTCCGGACAGGACCAACTATGGCTACACCTTC. Protein sequence: CASSPDRTNYGYTF.

This clonotype was detected many times. V and J are TRBV28 and TRBJ1-4; possibly TRBD1 for D (6 bases). Germline V lookup: CDR1 MDHEN, CDR2 SYDVKM. The CDR3 runs 14 residues. The V and J ends lost 2 bases and 8 bases respectively, with 12 bases between them. The CDR3 here is CASSLTGLEEKLFF. As DNA, the CDR3 is TGTGCCAGCAGTTTAACAGGGTTGGAGGAAAAACTGTTTTTT.

This clonotype has a handful of counts. This sequence joins TRBV11-2 and TRBJ2-3, with D possibly being TRBD1 or TRBD2 (6 bases each). The CDR3 spans 17 residues. Germline assignment: CDR1 SGHAT and CDR2 FQNNGV. V lost 1 base and J 6 bases, leaving 20 bases between the germline ends. As DNA, the CDR3 is TGTGCCAGCAGCTTAGCCTCCCCCGGGGGCGGGGTGGATACGCAGTATTTT. Residues: CASSLASPGGGVDTQYF.

This clonotype was picked up a small number of times. V usage is TRBV28 and J usage is TRBJ2-1; 7 bases fit TRBD2. Germline-derived CDR1 and CDR2 are MDHEN and SYDVKM. V was clipped by 4 bases and J by 12 bases; unmatched bases: 15. The CDR3 totals 15 residues. The CDR3 region is CASSCSGTTCDRQFF. The DNA for the CDR3 is TGTGCCAGCAGTTGCTCCGGGACTACATGCGATAGGCAGTTCTTC.

This sequence joins TRBV6-2 or TRBV6-3 and TRBJ2-2; D gene ambiguous. The CDR3 is made up of 14 amino acids. The V end was cut by 6 bases, the J end by 3 bases, with 11 bases between. Per the germline V gene, CDR1 is MNHEY and CDR2 is SVGEGT. CDR3 region: CASRRWAHTGELFF. CDR3 in DNA: TGTGCCAGCAGGAGGTGGGCCCACACCGGGGAGCTGTTTTTT.

V usage is TRBV5-4 and J usage is TRBJ2-2; D is undetermined. Germline loops: CDR1 SGHNT, CDR2 YYREEE (reference sequence). This CDR3 is built from 12 residues. Deletions cut 3 bases from V and 7 bases from J, with 7 bases between. CDR3: CASSWWGGELFF. The DNA for the CDR3 is TGTGCCAGCAGCTGGTGGGGCGGGGAGCTGTTTTTT. Looking up the rest from reference TRBV5-4 and TRBJ2-2 gives the full variable domain: ETGVTQSPTHLIKTRGQQVTLRCSSQSGHNTVSWYQQALGQGPQFIFQYYREEENGRGNFPPRFSGLQFPNYSSELNVNALELDDSALYLCASSWWGGELFFGEGSRLTVL.

Note on this clonotype: The junction does not match germline at one end; this may be a read error. The rearrangement joins TRBV3-1 to TRBJ1-2; D is unresolved. The V gene's germline CDR1 is LGHDT and CDR2 YNNKEL (reference sequence). The CDR3 sequence is 14 residues long. In nucleotides, the CDR3 is TGTGCCGGCAGCCAAGAGAGGGCGTTCTATGGCTACACCTTC. Amino acid sequence: CAGSQERAFYGYTF.

This clonotype was counted at least ten times. The chain is built from TRBV27 and TRBJ1-5; TRBD1 might be the D (6 bases). V was shortened by 5 bases and J by 6 bases, with 14 bases between the two germline ends. This CDR3 contains 14 residues. Germline V gene data show CDR1 as MNHEY and CDR2 as SMNVEV (reference sequence). The CDR3 DNA sequence: TGTGCCAGCAGTCAACAGGGAACCCCTCAGCCCCAGCATTTT. Translated: CASSQQGTPQPQHF.

This clonotype occurred once. This clone may be a read error of a much larger clone one base away. The V gene is TRBV6-1, the J gene TRBJ2-7; 7 bases fit TRBD1. CDR1 and CDR2 (germline): MNHNS, SASEGT. This CDR3 is built from 14 residues. V shed 6 bases and J 6 bases; nucleotides not matched to a gene: 11. CDR3 region: CASSQGQVQGEQYF. CDR3 in DNA: TGTGCCAGCAGCCAAGGACAGGTTCAGGGCGAGCAGTACTTC.